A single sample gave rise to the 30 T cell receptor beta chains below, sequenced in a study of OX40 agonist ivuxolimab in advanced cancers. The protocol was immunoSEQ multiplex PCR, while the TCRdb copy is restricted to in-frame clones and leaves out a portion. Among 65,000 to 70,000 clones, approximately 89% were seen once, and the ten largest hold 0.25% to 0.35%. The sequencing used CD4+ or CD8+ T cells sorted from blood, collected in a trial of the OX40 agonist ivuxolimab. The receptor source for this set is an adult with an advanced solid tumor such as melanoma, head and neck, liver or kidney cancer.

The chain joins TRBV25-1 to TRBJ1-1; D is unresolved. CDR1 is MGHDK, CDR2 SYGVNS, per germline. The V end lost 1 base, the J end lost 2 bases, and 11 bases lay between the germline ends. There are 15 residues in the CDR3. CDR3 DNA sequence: TGTGCCAGCAGTGAATCCCGGCAGGTAAACACTGAAGCTTTCTTT. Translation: CASSESRQVNTEAFF. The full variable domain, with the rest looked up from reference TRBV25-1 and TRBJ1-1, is EADIYQTPRYLVIGTGKKITLECSQTMGHDKMYWYQQDPGMELHLIHYSYGVNSTEKGDLSSESTVSRIRTEHFPLTLESARPSHTSQYLCASSESRQVNTEAFFGQGTRLTVV.

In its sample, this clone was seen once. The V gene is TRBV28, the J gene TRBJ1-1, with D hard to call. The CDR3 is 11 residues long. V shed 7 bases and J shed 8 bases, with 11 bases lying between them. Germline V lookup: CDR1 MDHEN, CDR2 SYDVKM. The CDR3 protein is CASTTPGEAFF. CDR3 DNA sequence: TGTGCCAGCACCACCCCGGGAGAAGCTTTCTTT.

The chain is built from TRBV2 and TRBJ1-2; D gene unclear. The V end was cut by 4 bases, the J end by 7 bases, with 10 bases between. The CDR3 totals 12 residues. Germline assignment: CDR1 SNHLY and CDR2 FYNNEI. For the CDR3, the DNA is TGTGCCAGCAGTGCCACCGGGGTTGGCTACACCTTC. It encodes CASSATGVGYTF. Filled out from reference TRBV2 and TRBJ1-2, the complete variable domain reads EPEVTQTPSHQVTQMGQEVILRCVPISNHLYFYWYRQILGQKVEFLVSFYNNEISEKSEIFDDQFSVERPDGSNFTLKIRSTKLEDSAMYFCASSATGVGYTFGSGTRLTVV.

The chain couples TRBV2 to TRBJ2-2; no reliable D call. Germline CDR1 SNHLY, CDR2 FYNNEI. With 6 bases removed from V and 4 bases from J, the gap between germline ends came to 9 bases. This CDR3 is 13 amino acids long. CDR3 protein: CASRADVTGELFF. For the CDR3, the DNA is TGTGCCAGCAGAGCAGATGTCACCGGGGAGCTGTTTTTT.

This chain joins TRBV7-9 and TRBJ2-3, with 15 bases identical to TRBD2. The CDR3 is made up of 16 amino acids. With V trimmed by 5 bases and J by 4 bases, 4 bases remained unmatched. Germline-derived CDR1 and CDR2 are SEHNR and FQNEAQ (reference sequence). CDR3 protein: CASSAGLAGGADTQYF. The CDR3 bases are TGTGCCAGCAGCGCCGGACTAGCGGGAGGGGCAGATACGCAGTATTTT.

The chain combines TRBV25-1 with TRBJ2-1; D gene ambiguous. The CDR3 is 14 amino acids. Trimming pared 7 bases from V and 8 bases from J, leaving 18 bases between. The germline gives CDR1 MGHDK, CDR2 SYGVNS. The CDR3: CASKKGHNVDEQFF. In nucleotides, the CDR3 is TGTGCCAGCAAAAAGGGCCACAACGTTGATGAGCAGTTCTTC.

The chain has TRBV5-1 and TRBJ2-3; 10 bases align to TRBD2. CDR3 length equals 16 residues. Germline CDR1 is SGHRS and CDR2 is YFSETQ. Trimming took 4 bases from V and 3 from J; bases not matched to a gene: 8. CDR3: CASSQYQAGGTDTQYF. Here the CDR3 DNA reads TGCGCCAGCAGCCAGTATCAAGCGGGAGGGACAGATACGCAGTATTTT.

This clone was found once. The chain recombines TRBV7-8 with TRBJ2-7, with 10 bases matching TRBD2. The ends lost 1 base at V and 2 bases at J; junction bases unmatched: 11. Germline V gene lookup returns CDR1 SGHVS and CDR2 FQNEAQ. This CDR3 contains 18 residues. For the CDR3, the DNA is TGTGCCAGCAGCTTAGAGCTAGCCTTAGCGGGGGGACCCTACGAGCAGTACTTC. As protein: CASSLELALAGGPYEQYF.

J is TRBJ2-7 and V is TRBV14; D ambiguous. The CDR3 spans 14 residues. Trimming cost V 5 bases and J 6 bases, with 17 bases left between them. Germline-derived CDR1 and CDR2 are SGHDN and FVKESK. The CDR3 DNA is TGTGCCAGCAGCAGGACGGACGGAAAACTCGAGCAGTACTTC. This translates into CASSRTDGKLEQYF.

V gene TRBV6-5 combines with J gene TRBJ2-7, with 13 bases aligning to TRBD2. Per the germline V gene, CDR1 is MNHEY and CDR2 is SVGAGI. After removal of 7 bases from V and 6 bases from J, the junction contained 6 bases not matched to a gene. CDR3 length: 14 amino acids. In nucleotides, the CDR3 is TGTGCCAGCATCTGGACTAGCGGGAGTTTCGAGCAGTACTTC. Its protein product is CASIWTSGSFEQYF.

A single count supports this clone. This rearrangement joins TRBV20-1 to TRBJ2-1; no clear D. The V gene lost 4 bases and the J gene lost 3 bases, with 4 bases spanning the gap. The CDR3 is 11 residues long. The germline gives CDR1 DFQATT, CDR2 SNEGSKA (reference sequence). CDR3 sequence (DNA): TGCAGTGCTAACGACTACAATGAGCAGTTCTTC. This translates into CSANDYNEQFF.

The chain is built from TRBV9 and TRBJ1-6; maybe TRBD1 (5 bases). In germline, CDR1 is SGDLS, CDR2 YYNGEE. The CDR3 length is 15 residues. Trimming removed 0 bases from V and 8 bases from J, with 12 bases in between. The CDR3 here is CASSVEPRDYSPLHF. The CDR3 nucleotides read TGTGCCAGCAGCGTAGAACCAAGGGACTATTCACCCCTCCACTTT.

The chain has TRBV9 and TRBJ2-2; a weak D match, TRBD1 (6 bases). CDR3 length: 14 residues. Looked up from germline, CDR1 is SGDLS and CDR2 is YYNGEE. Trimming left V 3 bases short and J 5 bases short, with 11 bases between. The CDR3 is CASSAGQKTGELFF. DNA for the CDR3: TGTGCCAGCAGCGCGGGACAAAAAACCGGGGAGCTGTTTTTT. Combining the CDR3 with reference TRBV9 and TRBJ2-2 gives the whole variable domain DSGVTQTPKHLITATGQRVTLRCSPRSGDLSVYWYQQSLDQGLQFLIQYYNGEERAKGNILERFSAQQFPDLHSELNLSSLELGDSALYFCASSAGQKTGELFFGEGSRLTVL.

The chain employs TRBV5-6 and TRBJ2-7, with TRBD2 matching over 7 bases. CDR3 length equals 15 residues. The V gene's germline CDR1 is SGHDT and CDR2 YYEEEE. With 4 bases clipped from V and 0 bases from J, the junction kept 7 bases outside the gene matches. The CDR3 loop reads CASSAPLAVSYEQYF. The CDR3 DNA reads TGTGCCAGCAGCGCGCCTCTAGCGGTCTCCTACGAGCAGTACTTC.

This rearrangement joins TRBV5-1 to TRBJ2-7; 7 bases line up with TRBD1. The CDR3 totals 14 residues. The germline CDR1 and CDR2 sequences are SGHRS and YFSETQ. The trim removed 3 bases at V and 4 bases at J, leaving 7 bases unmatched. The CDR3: CASSWGEGAYEQYF. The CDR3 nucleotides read TGCGCCAGCAGCTGGGGTGAGGGGGCTTACGAGCAGTACTTC.

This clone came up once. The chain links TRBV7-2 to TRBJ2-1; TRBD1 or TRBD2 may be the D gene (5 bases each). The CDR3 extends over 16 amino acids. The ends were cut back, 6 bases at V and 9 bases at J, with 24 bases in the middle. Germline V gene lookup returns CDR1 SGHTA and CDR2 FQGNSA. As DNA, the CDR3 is TGTGCCAGCAGTCGCTACCCGGGGACCAGGTCCGGTGAGCAGTTCTTC. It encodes CASSRYPGTRSGEQFF.

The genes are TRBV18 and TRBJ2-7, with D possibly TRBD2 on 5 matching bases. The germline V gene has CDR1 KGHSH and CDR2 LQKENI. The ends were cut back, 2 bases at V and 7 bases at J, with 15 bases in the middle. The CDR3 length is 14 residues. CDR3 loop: CASSPALARREQYF. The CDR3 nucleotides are TGTGCCAGCTCACCAGCTCTAGCTAGGAGGGAGCAGTACTTC.

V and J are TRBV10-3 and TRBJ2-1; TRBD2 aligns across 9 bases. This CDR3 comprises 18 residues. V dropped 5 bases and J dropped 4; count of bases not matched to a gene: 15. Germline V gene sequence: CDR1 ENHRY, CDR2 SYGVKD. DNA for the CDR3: TGTGCCATCAGTTATTTCGAAGGTAGCGGGAGTAAGTACAATGAGCAGTTCTTC. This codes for CAISYFEGSGSKYNEQFF.

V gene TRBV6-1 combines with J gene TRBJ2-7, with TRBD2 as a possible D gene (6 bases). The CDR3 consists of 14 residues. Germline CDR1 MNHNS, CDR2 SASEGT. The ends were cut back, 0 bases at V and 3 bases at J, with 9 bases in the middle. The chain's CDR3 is CASSEAGLFYEQYF. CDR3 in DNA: TGTGCCAGCAGTGAAGCGGGACTTTTCTACGAGCAGTACTTC.

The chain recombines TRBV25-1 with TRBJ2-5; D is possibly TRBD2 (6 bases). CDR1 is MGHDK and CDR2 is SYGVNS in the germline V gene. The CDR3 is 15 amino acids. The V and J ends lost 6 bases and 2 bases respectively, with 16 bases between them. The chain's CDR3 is CASSLDGRGQETQYF. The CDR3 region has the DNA TGTGCCAGCAGCCTAGACGGGAGAGGGCAAGAGACCCAGTACTTC.

In DNA form, the CDR3 reads TGTGCCAGCAAAAAGTCCCCAGGGAGGGACACTGAAGCTTTCTTT. This sequence encodes CASKKSPGRDTEAFF. V is TRBV6-6 and J is TRBJ1-1, with D maybe TRBD1 (5 bases). This CDR3 comprises 15 residues. V lost 7 bases to trimming and J lost 3 bases, with 18 bases between them. Germline assignment: CDR1 MNHNY and CDR2 SVGAGI (reference sequence).

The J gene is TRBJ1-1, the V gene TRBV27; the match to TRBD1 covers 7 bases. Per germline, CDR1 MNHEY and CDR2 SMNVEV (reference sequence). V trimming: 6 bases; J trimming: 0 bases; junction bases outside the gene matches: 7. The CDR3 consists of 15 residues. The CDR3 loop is CASSVTGTVNTEAFF. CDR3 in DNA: TGTGCCAGCAGCGTGACCGGGACAGTGAACACTGAAGCTTTCTTT.

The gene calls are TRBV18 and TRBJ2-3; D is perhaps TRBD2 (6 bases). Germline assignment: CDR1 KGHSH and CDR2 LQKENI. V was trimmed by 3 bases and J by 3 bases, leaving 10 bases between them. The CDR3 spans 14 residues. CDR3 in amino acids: CASSPLGGTDTQYF. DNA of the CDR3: TGTGCCAGCTCACCCTTGGGGGGAACAGATACGCAGTATTTT.

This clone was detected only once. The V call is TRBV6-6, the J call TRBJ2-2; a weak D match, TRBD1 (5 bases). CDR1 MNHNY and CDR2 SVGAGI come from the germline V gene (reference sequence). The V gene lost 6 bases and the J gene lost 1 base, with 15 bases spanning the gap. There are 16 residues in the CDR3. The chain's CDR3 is CASRKLRGENTGELFF. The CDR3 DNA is TGTGCCAGCAGAAAACTAAGGGGCGAGAACACCGGGGAGCTGTTTTTT.

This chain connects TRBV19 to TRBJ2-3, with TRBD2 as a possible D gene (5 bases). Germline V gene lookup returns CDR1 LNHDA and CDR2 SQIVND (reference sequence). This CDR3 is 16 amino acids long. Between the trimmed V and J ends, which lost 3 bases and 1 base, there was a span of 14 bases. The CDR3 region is CASSMILARRTDTQYF. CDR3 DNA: TGTGCCAGTAGTATGATTTTAGCGAGGCGCACAGATACGCAGTATTTT.

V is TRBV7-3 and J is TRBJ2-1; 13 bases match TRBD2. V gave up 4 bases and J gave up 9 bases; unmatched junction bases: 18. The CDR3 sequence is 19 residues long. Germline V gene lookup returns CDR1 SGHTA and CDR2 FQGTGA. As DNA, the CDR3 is TGTGCCAGCAGCTCTAAGACCACTAGCGGGAGGGATTCTAGGGGTGAGCAGTTCTTC. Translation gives CASSSKTTSGRDSRGEQFF.

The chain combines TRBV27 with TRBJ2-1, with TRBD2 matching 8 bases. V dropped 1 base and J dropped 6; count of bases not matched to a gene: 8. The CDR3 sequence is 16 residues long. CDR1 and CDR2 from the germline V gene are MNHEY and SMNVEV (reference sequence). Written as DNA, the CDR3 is TGTGCCAGCAGTTTATTGTCGGGAGGGCCTGCCAATGAGCAGTTCTTC. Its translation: CASSLLSGGPANEQFF.

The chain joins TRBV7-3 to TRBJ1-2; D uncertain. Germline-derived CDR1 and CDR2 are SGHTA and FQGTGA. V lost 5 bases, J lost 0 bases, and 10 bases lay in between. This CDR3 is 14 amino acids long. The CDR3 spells CASSPSATNYGYTF. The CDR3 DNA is TGTGCCAGCAGCCCCAGTGCGACTAACTATGGCTACACCTTC.

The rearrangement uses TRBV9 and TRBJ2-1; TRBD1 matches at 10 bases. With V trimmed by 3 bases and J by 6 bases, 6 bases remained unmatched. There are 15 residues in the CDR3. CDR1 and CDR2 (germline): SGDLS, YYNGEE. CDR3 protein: CASSAPGTGVNEQFF. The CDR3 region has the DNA TGTGCCAGCAGCGCTCCCGGGACAGGGGTCAATGAGCAGTTCTTC.

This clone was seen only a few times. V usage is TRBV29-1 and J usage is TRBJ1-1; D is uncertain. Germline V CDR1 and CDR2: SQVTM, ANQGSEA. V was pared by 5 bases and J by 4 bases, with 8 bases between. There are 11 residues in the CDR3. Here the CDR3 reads CSVWVVTEAFF. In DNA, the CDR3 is TGCAGCGTTTGGGTAGTCACTGAAGCTTTCTTT.